This T cell receptor (beta chain) was documented in a study of blood T cell repertoires in COVID-19. About the research overall: Specimens from acute and convalescent COVID-19 originated in the United States, Italy and Spain. PBMCs, B-cell-depleted T cells, or T cells provided the cDNA or gDNA that made up the material.

A single count supports this clone. The CDR3 contains 18 residues. Unmatched junction bases numbered 15, after V lost 0 bases and J lost 3 bases. The germline V gene encodes CDR1 SGHRS and CDR2 YFSETQ. As processed by the authors: Amplified reference gene primers provided the basis for estimating nucleated cell counts. TCRdb's copy holds only in-frame clones and misses some; the assay was immunoSEQ multiplex PCR. V and J calls and clone size come straight from that table; D and trimming were deduced from the DNA. The data show approximately 68,000 clones, 70% to 90% seen once. The rearrangement uses TRBV5-1 and TRBJ2-7; 7 nucleotides align to TRBD1. This TCR derives from a man between 65 and 85 years old with active or convalescent COVID-19. Source material: peripheral blood. As DNA, the CDR3 is TGCGCCAGCAGCTTGGCCCCACTGACAGGGCCCTTATACTACGAGCAGTACTTC. This translates into CASSLAPLTGPLYYEQYF.